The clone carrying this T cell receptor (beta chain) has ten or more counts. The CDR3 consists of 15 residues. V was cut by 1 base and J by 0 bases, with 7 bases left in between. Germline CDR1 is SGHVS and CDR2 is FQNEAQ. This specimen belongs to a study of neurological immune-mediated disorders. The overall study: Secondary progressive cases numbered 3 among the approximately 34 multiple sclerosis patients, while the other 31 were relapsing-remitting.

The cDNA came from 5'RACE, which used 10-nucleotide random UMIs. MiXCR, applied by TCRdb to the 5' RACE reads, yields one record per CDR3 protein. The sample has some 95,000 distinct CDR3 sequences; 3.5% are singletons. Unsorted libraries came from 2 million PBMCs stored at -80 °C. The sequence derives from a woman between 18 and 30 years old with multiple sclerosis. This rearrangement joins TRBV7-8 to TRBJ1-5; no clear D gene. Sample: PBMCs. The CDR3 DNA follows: TGTGCCAGCAGCTTAGGAGAATATAGCAATCAGCCCCAGCATTTT. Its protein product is CASSLGEYSNQPQHF.